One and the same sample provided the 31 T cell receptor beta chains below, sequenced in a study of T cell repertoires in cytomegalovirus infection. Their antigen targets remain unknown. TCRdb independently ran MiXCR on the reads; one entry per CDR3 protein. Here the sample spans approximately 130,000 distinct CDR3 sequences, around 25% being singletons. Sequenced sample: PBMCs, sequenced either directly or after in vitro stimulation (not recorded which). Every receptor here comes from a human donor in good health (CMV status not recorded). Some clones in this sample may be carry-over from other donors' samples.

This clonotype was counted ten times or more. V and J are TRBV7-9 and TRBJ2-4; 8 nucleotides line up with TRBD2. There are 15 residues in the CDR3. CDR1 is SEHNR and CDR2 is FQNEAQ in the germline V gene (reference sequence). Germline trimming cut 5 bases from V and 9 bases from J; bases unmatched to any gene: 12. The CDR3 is CASSLLPGLVGIQYF. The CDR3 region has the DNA TGTGCCAGCAGCCTGCTTCCGGGACTAGTAGGCATTCAGTACTTC. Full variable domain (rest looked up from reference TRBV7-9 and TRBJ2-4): DTGVSQNPRHKITKRGQNVTFRCDPISEHNRLYWYRQTLGQGPEFLTYFQNEAQLEKSRLLSDRFSAERPKGSFSTLEIQRTEQGDSAMYLCASSLLPGLVGIQYFGAGTRLSVL.

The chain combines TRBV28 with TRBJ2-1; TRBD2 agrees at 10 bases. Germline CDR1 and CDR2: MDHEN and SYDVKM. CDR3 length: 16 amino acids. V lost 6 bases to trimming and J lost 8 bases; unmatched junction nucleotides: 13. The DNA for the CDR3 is TGTGCCAGCAGCCTTGGGGCTAGCGGGAGTAGGGATGAGCAGTTCTTC. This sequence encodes CASSLGASGSRDEQFF.

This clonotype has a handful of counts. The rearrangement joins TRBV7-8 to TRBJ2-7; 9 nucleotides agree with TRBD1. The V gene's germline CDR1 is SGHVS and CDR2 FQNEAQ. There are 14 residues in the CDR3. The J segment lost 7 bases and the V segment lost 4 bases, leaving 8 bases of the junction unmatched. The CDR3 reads CASSSSRDRVEQYV. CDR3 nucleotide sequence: TGTGCCAGCAGCTCTTCCCGGGACAGGGTAGAGCAGTACGTC.

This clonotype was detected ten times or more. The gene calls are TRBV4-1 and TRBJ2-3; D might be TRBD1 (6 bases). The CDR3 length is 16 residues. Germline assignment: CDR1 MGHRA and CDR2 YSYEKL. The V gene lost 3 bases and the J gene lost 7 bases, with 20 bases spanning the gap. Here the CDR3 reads CASSHPGTQIGNTQYF. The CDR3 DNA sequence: TGCGCCAGCAGCCATCCCGGGACACAGATCGGGAATACGCAGTATTTT.

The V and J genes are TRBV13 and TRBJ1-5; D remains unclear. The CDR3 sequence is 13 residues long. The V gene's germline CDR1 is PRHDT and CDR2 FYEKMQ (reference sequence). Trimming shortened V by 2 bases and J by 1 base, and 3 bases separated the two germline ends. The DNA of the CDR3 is TGTGCCAGCAGCTTAATGAGCAATCAGCCCCAGCATTTT. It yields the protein CASSLMSNQPQHF. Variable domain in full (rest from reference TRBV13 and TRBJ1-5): AAGVIQSPRHLIKEKRETATLKCYPIPRHDTVYWYQQGPGQDPQFLISFYEKMQSDKGSIPDRFSAQQFSDYHSELNMSSLELGDSALYFCASSLMSNQPQHFGDGTRLSIL.

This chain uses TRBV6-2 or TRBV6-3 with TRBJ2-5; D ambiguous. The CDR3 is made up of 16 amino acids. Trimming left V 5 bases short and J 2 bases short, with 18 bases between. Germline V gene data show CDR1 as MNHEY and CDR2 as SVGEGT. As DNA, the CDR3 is TGTGCCAGCAGTGATCCCTCCCCGAGGCAACAAGAGACCCAGTACTTC. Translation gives CASSDPSPRQQETQYF.

CDR3 in amino acids: CASSSGQAPFNQPQHF. The CDR3 DNA is TGTGCCAGCAGTTCGGGACAGGCGCCCTTCAATCAGCCCCAGCATTTT. V is TRBV28 and J is TRBJ1-5; 8 positions match TRBD1. In germline, CDR1 is MDHEN, CDR2 SYDVKM. The CDR3 extends over 16 amino acids. J was trimmed by 3 bases and V by 4 bases; bases with no gene match: 8.

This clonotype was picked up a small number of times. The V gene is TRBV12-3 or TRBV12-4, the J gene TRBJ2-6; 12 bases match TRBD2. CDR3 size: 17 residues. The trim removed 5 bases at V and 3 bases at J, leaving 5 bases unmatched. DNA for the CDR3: TGTGCCAGCAGTCCTCTAGCGGGAGGGGTTGGGGCCAACGTCCTGACTTTC. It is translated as CASSPLAGGVGANVLTF.

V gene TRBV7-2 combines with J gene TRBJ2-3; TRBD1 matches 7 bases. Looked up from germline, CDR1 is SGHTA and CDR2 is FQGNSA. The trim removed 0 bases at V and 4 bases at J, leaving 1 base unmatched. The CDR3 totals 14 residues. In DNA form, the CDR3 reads TGTGCCAGCAGCTTAGCGGGACAGTCAGATACGCAGTATTTT. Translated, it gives CASSLAGQSDTQYF.

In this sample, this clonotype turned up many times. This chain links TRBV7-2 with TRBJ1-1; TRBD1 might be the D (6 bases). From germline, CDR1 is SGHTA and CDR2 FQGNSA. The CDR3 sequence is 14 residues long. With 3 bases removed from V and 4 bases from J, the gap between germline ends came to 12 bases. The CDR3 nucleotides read TGTGCCAGCAGCTTCCGGGGGCTGGGCACTGAAGCTTTCTTT. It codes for CASSFRGLGTEAFF.

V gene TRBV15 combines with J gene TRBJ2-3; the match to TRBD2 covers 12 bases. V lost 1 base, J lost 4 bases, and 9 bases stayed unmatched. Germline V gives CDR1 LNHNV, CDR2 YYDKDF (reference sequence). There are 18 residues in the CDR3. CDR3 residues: CATSRVRTSGNSADTQYF. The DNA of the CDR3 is TGTGCCACCAGCAGAGTCCGGACTAGCGGGAATTCAGCAGATACGCAGTATTTT. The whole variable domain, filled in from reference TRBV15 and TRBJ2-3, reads DAMVIQNPRYQVTQFGKPVTLSCSQTLNHNVMYWYQQKSSQAPKLLFHYYDKDFNNEADTPDNFQSRRPNTSFCFLDIRSPGLGDTAMYLCATSRVRTSGNSADTQYFGPGTRLTVL.

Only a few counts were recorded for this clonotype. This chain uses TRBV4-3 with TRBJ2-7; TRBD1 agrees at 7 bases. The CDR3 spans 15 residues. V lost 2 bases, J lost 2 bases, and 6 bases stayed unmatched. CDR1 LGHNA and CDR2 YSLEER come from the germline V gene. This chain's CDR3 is CASSQLDGTAYEQYF. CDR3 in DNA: TGCGCCAGCAGCCAACTAGACGGGACAGCCTACGAGCAGTACTTC.

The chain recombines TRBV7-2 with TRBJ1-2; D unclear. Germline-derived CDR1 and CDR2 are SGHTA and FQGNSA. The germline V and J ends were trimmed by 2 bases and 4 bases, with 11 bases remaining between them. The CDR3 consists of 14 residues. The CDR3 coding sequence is TGTGCCAGCAGCTTATCAGCAATCTTCTATGGCTACACCTTC. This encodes CASSLSAIFYGYTF.

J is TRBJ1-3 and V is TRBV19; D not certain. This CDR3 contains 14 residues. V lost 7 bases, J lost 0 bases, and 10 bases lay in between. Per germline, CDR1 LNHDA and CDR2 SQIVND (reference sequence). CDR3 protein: CASNHGPSGNTIYF. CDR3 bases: TGTGCCAGTAATCACGGGCCCTCTGGAAACACCATATATTTT.

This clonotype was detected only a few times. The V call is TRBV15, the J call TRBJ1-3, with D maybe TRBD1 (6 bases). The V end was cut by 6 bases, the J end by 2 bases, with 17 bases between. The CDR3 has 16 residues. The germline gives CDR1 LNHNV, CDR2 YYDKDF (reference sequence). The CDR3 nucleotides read TGTGCCACCAGTTACTCCGACAGGCTCCCTGGAAACACCATATATTTT. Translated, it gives CATSYSDRLPGNTIYF.

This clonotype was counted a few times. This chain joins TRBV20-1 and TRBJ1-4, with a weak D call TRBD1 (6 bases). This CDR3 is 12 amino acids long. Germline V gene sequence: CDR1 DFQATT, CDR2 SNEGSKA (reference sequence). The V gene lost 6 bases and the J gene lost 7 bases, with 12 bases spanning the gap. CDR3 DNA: TGCAGTGCAAGACAGGCCTTTGAAAAACTGTTTTTT. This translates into CSARQAFEKLFF.

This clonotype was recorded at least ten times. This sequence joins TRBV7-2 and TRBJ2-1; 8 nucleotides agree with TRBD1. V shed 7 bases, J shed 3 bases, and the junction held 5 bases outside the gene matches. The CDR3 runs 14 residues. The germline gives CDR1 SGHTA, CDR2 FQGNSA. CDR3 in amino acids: CASTRTGFYNEQFF. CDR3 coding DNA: TGTGCCAGCACCCGGACAGGGTTCTACAATGAGCAGTTCTTC.

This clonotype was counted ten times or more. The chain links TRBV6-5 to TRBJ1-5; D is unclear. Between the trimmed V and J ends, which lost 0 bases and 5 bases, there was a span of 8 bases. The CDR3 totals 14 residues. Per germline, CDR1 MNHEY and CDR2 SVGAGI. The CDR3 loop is CASSYSHTDQPQHF. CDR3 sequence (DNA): TGTGCCAGCAGTTACTCTCACACCGATCAGCCCCAGCATTTT.

The CDR3 loop is CASSVLGVGEAFF. In DNA form, the CDR3 reads TGTGCCAGCAGTGTTCTGGGAGTCGGTGAAGCTTTCTTT. This chain joins TRBV2 and TRBJ1-1; D gene uncertain. CDR1 is SNHLY and CDR2 is FYNNEI in the germline V gene. V shed 4 bases and J shed 7 bases, with 13 bases lying between them. The CDR3 extends over 13 amino acids.

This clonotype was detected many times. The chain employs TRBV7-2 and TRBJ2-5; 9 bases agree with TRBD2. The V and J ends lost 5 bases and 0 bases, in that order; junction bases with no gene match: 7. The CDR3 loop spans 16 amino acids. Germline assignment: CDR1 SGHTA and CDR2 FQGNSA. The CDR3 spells CASSVLAGDDQETQYF. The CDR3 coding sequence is TGTGCCAGCAGCGTTTTAGCGGGAGACGACCAAGAGACCCAGTACTTC.

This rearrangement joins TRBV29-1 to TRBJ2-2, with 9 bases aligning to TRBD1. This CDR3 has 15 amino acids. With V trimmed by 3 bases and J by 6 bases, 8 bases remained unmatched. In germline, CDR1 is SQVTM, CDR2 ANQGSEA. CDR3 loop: CSVEWTGDRSGELFF. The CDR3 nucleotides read TGCAGCGTTGAGTGGACAGGGGATAGGTCCGGGGAGCTGTTTTTT.

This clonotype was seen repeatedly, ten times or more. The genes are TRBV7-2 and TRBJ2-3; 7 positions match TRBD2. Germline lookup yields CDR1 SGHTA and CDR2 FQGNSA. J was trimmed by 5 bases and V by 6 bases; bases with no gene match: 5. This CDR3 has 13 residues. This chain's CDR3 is CASSSIAGDTQYF. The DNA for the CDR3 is TGTGCCAGCAGTTCCATAGCGGGAGATACGCAGTATTTT.

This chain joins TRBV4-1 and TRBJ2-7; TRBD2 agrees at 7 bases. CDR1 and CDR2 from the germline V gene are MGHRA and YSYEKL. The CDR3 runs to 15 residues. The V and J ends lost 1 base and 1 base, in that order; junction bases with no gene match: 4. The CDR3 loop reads CASSQAPSGSYEQYF. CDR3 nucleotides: TGCGCCAGCAGCCAAGCCCCTAGCGGATCCTACGAGCAGTACTTC.

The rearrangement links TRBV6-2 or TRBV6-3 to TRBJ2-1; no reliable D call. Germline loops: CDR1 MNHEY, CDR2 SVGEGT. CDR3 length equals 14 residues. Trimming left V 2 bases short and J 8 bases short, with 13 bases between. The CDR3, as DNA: TGTGCCAGCAGTTACGGTCGTGGGGTGGATGAGCAGTTCTTC. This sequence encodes CASSYGRGVDEQFF.

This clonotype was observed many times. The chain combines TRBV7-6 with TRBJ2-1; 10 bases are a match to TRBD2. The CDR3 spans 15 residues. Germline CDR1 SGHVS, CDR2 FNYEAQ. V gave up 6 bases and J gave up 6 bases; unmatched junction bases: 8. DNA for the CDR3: TGTGCCAGCAGTGAACTAGCGGGAATCATCAATGAGCAGTTCTTC. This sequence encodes CASSELAGIINEQFF.

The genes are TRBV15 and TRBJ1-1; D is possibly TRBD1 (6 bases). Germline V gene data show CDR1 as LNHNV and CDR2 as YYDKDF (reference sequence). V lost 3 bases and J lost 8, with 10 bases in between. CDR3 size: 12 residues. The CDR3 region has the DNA TGTGCCACCAGCAGGGACAGAAGAGAAGCTTTCTTT. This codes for CATSRDRREAFF.

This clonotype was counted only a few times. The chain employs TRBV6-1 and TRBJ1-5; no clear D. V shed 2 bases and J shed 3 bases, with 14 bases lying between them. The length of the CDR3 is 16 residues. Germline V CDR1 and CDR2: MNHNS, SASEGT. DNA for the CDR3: TGTGCCAGCAGTGAACAGCCGGATAATTCCAATCAGCCCCAGCATTTT. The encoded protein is CASSEQPDNSNQPQHF.

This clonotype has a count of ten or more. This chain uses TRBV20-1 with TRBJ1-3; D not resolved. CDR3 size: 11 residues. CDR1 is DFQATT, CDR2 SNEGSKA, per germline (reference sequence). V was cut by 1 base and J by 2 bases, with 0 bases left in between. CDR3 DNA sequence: TGCAGTGCTAGAGCTGGAAACACCATATATTTT. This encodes CSARAGNTIYF.

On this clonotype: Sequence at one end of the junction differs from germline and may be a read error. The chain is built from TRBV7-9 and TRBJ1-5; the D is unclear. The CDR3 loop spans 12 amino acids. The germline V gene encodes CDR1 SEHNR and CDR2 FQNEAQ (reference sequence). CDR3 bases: TGTGCCAGCAGCTTAATAAGTCAGCCCCTGCATTTT. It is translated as CASSLISQPLHF.

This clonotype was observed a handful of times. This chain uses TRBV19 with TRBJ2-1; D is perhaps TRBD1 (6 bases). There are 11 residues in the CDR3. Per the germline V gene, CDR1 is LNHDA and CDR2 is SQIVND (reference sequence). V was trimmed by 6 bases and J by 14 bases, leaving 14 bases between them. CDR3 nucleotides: TGTGCCAGTAGGGCAGGGGAGATCAAGTTCTTC. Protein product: CASRAGEIKFF.

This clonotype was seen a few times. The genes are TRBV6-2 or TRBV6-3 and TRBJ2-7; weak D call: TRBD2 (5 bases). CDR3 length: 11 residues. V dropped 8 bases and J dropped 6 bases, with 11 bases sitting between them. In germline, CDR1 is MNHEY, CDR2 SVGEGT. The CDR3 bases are TGTGCCAGCGGGCTAGCCGGCGAGCAGTACGTC. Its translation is CASGLAGEQYV.